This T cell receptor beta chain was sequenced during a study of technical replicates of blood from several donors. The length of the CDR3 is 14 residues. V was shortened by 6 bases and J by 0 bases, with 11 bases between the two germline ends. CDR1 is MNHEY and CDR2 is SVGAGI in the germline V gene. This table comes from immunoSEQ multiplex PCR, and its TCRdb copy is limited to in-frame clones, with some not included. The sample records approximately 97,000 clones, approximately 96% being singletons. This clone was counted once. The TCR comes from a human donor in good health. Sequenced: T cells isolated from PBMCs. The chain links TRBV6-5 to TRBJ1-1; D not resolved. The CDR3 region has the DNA TGTGCCAGCAGCTCAGACACACTGAACACTGAAGCTTTCTTT. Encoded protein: CASSSDTLNTEAFF.